This TCR beta chain is drawn from a study of cytomegalovirus exposure and HLA in healthy donors. About the research overall: HLA-typed donors were the source of some 85 million unique TCRs, which an early data release held. Study-wide findings and caveats: It was assumed in the presence/absence analyses that sequencing depth was roughly uniform across donors. V segments that were indistinguishable, TRBV6-2 and TRBV6-3 among them, were omitted from analysis. CMV serostatus was the sole immune exposure information available.

PCR involved 60 Vbeta and 13 Jbeta primers. Assay: immunoSEQ multiplex PCR; the TCRdb copy retains only in-frame clones and omits some. This sample's table has 150,000 or so clones. J gave up 0 bases and V 8 bases, and 7 bases lay outside the gene matches. This CDR3 contains 17 residues. Germline values: CDR1 KGHSH, CDR2 LQKENI. In the case of this clone: No antigen is known for it.

The sequenced material came from PBMCs. This receptor was taken from a woman aged 50 to 65 in good health and CMV-seronegative. J is TRBJ2-6 and V is TRBV18; 10 bases fit TRBD1. The CDR3 protein is CASHTGQGFSGANVLTF. CDR3 in DNA: TGTGCCAGCCATACGGGACAGGGGTTCTCTGGGGCCAACGTCCTGACTTTC.